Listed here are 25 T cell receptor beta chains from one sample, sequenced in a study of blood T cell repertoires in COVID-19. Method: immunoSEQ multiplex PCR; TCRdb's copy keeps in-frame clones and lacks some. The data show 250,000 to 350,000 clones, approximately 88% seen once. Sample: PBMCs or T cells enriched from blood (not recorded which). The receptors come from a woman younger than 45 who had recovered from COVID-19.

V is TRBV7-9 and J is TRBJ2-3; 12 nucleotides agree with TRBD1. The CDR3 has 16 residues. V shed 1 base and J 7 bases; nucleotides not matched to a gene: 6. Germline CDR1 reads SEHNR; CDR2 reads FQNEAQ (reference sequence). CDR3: CASSLVGTGGAYTQYF. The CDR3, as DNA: TGTGCCAGCAGCTTAGTGGGGACAGGGGGCGCGTATACGCAGTATTTT.

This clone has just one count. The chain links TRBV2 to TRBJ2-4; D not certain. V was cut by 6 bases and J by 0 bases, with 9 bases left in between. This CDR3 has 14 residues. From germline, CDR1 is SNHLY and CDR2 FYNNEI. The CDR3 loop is CASRPTLAKNIQYF. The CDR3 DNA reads TGTGCCAGCAGACCGACTTTAGCCAAAAACATTCAGTACTTC.

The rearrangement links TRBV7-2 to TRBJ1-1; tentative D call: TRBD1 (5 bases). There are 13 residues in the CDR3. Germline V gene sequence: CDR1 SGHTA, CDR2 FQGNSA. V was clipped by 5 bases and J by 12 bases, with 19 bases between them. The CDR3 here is CASSPLSKGPTFF. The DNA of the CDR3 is TGTGCCAGCAGCCCCCTCTCTAAGGGGCCGACTTTCTTT.

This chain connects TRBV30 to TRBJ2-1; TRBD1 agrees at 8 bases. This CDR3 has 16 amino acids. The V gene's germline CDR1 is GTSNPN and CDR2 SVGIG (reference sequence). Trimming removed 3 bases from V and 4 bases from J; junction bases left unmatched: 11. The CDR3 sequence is CAWSPRGRYVYNEQFF. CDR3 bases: TGTGCCTGGAGCCCCAGGGGGCGGTATGTATACAATGAGCAGTTCTTC.

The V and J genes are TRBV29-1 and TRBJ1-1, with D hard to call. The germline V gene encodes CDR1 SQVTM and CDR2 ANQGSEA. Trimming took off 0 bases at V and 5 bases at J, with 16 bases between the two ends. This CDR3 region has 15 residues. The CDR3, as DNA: TGCAGCGTTGAAGAGACGTGGGCGCAACAGACTGAAGCTTTCTTT. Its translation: CSVEETWAQQTEAFF.

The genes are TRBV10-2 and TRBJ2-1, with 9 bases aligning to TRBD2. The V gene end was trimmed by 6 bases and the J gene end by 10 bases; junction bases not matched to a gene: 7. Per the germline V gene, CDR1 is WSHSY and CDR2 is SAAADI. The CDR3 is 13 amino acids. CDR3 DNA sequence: TGCGCCAGCAGACCTAGCGGGGAGGGGGAGCAGTTCTTC. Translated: CASRPSGEGEQFF.

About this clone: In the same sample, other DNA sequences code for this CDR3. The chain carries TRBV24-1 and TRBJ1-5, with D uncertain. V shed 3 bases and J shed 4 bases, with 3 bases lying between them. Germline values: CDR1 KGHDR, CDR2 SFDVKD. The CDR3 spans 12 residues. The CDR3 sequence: CATSDPNQPQHF. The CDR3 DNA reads TGTGCCACCAGTGATCCTAATCAGCCCCAGCATTTT.

The CDR3 coding sequence is TGCGCCAGCAGCCCTTCAACCCGGACAGGTGATGAGGAGCAGTACTTC. Its translation: CASSPSTRTGDEEQYF. This chain connects TRBV5-1 to TRBJ2-7; 7 positions match TRBD1. V gave up 4 bases and J gave up 7 bases; unmatched junction bases: 17. The CDR3 covers 16 residues. The germline CDR1 and CDR2 sequences are SGHRS and YFSETQ.

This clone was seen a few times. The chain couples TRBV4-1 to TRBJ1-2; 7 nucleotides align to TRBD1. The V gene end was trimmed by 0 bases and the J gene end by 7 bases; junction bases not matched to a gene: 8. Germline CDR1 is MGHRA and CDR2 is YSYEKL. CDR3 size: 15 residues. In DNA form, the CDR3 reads TGCGCCAGCAGCCAAGATGGAGGGGGCAACAGTGGCTACACCTTC. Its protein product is CASSQDGGGNSGYTF.

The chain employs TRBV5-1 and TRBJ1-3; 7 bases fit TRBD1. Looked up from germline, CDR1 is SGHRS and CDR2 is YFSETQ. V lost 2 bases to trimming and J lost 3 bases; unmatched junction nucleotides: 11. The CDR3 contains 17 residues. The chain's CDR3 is CASSFAPTGTVGNTIYF. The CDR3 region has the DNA TGCGCCAGCAGCTTTGCCCCGACAGGGACAGTTGGAAACACCATATATTTT.

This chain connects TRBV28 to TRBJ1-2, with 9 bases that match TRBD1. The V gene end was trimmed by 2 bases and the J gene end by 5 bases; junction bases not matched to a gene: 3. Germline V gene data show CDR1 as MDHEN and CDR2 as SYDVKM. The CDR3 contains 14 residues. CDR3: CASSLLGTGYGYTF. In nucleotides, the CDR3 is TGTGCCAGCAGTTTACTTGGGACAGGGTATGGCTACACCTTC.

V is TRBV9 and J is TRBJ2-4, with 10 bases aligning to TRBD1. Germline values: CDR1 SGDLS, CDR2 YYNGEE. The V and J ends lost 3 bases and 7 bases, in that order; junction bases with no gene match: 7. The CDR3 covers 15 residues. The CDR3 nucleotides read TGTGCCAGCAGCGCTCCGGGACAGGGGAGGAACATTCAGTACTTC. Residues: CASSAPGQGRNIQYF.

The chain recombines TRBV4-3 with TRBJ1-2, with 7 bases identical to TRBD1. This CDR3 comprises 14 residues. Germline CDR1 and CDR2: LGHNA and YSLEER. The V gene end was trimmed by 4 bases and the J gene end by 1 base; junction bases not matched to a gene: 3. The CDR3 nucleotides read TGCGCCAGCAGCCGACGGGACAGTAACTATGGCTACACCTTC. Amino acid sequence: CASSRRDSNYGYTF.

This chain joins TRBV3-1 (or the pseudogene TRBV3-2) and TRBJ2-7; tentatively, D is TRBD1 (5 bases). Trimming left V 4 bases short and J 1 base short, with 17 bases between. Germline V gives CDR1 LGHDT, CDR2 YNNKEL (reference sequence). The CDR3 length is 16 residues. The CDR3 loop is CASSPTDFTRSYEQYF. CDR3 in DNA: TGTGCCAGCAGCCCGACAGACTTCACGAGGTCCTACGAGCAGTACTTC.

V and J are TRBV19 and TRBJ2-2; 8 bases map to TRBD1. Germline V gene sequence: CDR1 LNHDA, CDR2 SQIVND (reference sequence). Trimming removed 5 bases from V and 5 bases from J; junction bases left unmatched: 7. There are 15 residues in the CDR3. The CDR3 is CASSSGQGLTGELFF. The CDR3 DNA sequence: TGTGCCAGTAGTTCCGGACAGGGTCTAACCGGGGAGCTGTTTTTT.

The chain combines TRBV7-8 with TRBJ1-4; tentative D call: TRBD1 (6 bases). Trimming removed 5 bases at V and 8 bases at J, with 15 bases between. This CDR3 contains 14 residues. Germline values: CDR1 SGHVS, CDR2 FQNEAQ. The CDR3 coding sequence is TGTGCCAGCAGCCGATCGAGGGGGTCCGAAAAACTGTTTTTT. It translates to CASSRSRGSEKLFF.

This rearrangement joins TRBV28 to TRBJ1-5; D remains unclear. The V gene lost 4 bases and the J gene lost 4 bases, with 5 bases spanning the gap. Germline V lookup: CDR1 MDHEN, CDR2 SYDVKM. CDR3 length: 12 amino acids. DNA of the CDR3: TGTGCCAGCAGTTCAGCGAATCAGCCCCAGCATTTT. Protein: CASSSANQPQHF.

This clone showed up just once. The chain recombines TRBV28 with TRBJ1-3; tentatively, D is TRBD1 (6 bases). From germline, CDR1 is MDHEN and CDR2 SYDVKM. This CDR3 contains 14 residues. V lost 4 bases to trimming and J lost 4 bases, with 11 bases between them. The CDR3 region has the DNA TGTGCCAGCAGTTGGCAGGGGATCGGAAACACCATATATTTT. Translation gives CASSWQGIGNTIYF.

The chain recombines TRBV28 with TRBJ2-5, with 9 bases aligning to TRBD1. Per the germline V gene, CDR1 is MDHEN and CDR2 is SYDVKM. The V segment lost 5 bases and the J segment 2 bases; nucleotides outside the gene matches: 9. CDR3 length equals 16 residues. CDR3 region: CASSATQGARQETQYF. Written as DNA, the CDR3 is TGTGCCAGCAGTGCAACACAGGGGGCACGACAAGAGACCCAGTACTTC.

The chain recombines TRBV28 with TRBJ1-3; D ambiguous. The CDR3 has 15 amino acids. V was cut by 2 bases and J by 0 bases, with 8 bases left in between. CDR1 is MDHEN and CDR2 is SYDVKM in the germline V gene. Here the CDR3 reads CASSLPRGSGNTIYF. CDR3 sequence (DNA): TGTGCCAGCAGTTTACCCCGGGGCTCTGGAAACACCATATATTTT.

The CDR3 nucleotides read TGTGCCAGCAGTTTCACAGTGAGCTATGGCTACACCTTC. Residues: CASSFTVSYGYTF. V is TRBV28 and J is TRBJ1-2; D is unclear. This CDR3 is 13 amino acids long. V was clipped by 3 bases and J by 4 bases, with 9 bases between them. Germline CDR1 MDHEN, CDR2 SYDVKM.

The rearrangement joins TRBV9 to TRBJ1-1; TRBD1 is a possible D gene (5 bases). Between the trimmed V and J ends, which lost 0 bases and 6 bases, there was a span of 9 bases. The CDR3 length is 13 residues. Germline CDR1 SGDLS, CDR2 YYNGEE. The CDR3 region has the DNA TGTGCCAGCAGCGTAGAACAGGTCGCTGAAGCTTTCTTT. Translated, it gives CASSVEQVAEAFF.

CDR3 coding DNA: TGTGCCACCAGCAGAGCGCGGGATGTGAACACTGAAGCTTTCTTT. It codes for CATSRARDVNTEAFF. The V call is TRBV15, the J call TRBJ1-1; no firm D call. The ends were cut back, 1 base at V and 0 bases at J, with 9 bases in the middle. The germline gives CDR1 LNHNV, CDR2 YYDKDF (reference sequence). The CDR3 is 15 residues long.

The CDR3 region is CASSAMLAGTTDTQYF. CDR3 coding DNA: TGTGCCAGCAGTGCGATGCTAGCGGGGACCACAGATACGCAGTATTTT. The genes are TRBV27 and TRBJ2-3, with 9 bases matching TRBD2. Germline-derived CDR1 and CDR2 are MNHEY and SMNVEV (reference sequence). The CDR3 has 16 amino acids. With V trimmed by 5 bases and J by 2 bases, 8 bases remained unmatched.

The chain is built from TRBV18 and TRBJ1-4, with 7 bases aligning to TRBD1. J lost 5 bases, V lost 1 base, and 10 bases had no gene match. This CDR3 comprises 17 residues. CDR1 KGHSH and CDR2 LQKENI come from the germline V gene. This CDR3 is CASSPLPPGQLNEKLFF. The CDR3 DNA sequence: TGTGCCAGCTCACCACTCCCCCCGGGACAGCTAAATGAAAAACTGTTTTTT.